In this sample, the clone carrying this TCR beta chain turned up a few times. Trimming removed 7 bases from V and 2 bases from J, with 18 bases in between. This CDR3 region has 15 residues. Germline loops: CDR1 LGHNT, CDR2 FRNRAP. Sequencing used immunoSEQ multiplex PCR; TCRdb keeps in-frame clones, though not all of them. Of about 190,000 clones in the sample, around nine tenths are singletons; the top ten hold 5.5% to 7%. This specimen belongs to a study of blood T cell repertoires in COVID-19. Material for sequencing was peripheral blood. This chain links TRBV12-5 with TRBJ2-7, with a tentative D call TRBD2 (5 bases). This receptor was obtained from a woman aged 40 to 50 who had recovered from COVID-19. The chain's CDR3 is CASALATAAPYEQYF. CDR3 coding DNA: TGTGCTAGTGCCCTGGCCACAGCGGCCCCCTACGAGCAGTACTTC.